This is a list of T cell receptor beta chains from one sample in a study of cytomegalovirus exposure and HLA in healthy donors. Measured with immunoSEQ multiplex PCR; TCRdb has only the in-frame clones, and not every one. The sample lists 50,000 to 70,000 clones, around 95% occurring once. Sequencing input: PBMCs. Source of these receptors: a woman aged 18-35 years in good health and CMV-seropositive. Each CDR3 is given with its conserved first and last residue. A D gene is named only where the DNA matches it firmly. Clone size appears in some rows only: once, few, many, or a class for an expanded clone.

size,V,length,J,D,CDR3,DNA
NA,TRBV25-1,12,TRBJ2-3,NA,CASHGSADTQYF,TGTGCCAGCCATGGGAGTGCAGATACGCAGTATTTT
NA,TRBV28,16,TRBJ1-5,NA,CASSLRGALGNQPQHF,TGTGCCAGCAGTTTACGGGGGGCTCTGGGCAATCAGCCCCAGCATTTT
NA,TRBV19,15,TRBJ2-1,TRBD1,CASSAGTGAWDEQFF,TGTGCCAGTAGTGCCGGGACAGGGGCGTGGGATGAGCAGTTCTTC
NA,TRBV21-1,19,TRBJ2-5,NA,CASSTTKYRGRICRETQYF,TGTGCCAGCAGCACAACGAAATACAGGGGTAGAATTTGTCGGGAGACCCAGTACTTC
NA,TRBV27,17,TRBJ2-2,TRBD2,CASSYEGGWSNTGELFF,TGTGCCAGCAGTTATGAGGGAGGGTGGAGTAACACCGGGGAGCTGTTTTTT
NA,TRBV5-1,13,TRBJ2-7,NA,CASSFAVNYEQYF,TGCGCCAGCAGCTTCGCGGTAAACTACGAGCAGTACTTC
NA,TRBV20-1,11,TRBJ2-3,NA,CSANSPDTQYF,TGCAGTGCCAATTCCCCAGATACGCAGTATTTT
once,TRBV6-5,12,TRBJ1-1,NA,CASSYSGAEAFF,TGTGCCAGCAGTTACTCAGGGGCCGAAGCTTTCTTT
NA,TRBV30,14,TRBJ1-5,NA,CAWSTGYSNQPQHF,TGTGCCTGGAGTACGGGGTATAGCAATCAGCCCCAGCATTTT
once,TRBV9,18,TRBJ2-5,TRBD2,CASSVGLAGGRVRETQYF,TGTGCCAGCAGCGTAGGGCTAGCGGGAGGTCGAGTCCGGGAGACCCAGTACTTC
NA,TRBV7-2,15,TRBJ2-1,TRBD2,CASTGLAGGHNEQFF,TGTGCCAGCACGGGACTAGCGGGGGGCCACAATGAGCAGTTCTTC
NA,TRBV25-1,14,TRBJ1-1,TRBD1,CASSGTGRGTEAFF,TGTGCCAGCAGTGGGACAGGGAGGGGCACTGAAGCTTTCTTT
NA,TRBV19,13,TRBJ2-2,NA,CAGLDRNTGELFF,TGTGCCGGCCTGGACAGGAACACCGGGGAGCTGTTTTTT
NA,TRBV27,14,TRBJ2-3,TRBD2,CASKVIFGRDTQYF,TGTGCCAGCAAGGTCATTTTCGGGAGGGATACGCAGTATTTT
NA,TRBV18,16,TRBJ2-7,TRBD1,CASSSLGQGQGNEQYF,TGTGCCAGCTCATCACTAGGACAGGGACAAGGCAACGAGCAGTACTTC
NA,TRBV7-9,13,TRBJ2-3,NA,CASSLGSRTPPYF,TGTGCCAGCAGCTTAGGGAGTAGGACTCCACCGTATTTT
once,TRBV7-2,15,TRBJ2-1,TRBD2,CASSPRTSGSNEQFF,TGTGCCAGCAGCCCGAGGACTAGCGGTTCTAATGAGCAGTTCTTC
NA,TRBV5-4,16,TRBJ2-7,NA,CASSLRGAGGGYEQYF,TGTGCCAGCAGTCTCAGGGGGGCAGGTGGGGGCTACGAGCAGTACTTC
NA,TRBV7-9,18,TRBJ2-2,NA,CASSPPQNFFTNTGELFF,TGTGCCAGCAGCCCCCCACAAAATTTTTTTACGAACACCGGGGAGCTGTTTTTT
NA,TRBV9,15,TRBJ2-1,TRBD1,CASSVLGQLYNEQFF,TGTGCCAGCAGCGTACTGGGACAGCTCTACAATGAGCAGTTCTTC
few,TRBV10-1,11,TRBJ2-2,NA,CATWGHGELFF,TGCGCCACGTGGGGCCACGGGGAGCTGTTTTTT
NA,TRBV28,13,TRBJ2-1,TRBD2,CASYLAGYNEQFF,TGTGCCAGCTACCTAGCGGGCTACAATGAGCAGTTCTTC
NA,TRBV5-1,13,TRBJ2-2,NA,CASSLGGGGELFF,TGCGCCAGCAGCTTGGGAGGTGGAGGGGAGCTGTTTTTT
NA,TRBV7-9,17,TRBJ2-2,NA,CASSVPPNRLGTGELFF,TGTGCCAGCAGCGTCCCCCCGAACAGGCTTGGCACCGGGGAGCTGTTTTTT
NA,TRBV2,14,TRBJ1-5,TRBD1,CASSVQGSNQPQHF,TGTGCCAGCAGTGTACAGGGGAGCAATCAGCCCCAGCATTTT
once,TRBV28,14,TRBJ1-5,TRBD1,CASIPRGYNQPQHF,TGTGCCAGCATTCCCAGGGGGTACAATCAGCCCCAGCATTTT